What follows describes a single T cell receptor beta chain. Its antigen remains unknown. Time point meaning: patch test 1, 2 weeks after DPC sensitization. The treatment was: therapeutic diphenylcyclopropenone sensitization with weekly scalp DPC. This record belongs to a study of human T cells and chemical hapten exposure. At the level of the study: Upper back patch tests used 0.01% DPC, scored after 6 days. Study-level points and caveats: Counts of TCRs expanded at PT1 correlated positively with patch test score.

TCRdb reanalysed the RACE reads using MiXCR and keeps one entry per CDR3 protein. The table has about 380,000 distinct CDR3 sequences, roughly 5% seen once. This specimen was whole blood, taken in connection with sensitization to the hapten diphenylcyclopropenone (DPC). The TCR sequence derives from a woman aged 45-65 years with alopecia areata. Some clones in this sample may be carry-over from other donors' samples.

The CDR3 sequence: CASSVGSSNTGELFF. Here the CDR3 DNA reads TGTGCCAGCAGCGTAGGCAGTTCGAACACCGGGGAGCTGTTTTTT. This sequence joins TRBV9 and TRBJ2-2; no reliable D call. Trimming removed 0 bases from V and 0 bases from J, with 6 bases in between. Germline V CDR1 and CDR2: SGDLS, YYNGEE. The CDR3 runs to 15 residues.